This is a list of T cell receptor beta chains from one sample in a study of cytomegalovirus exposure and HLA in healthy donors. Sequencing used immunoSEQ multiplex PCR; TCRdb keeps in-frame clones, though not all of them. The top ten hold 2% to 2.5% of the sample, which has 95,000 to 150,000 clones, 89% seen once. Sequenced input: PBMCs. The source is a woman under 30 in good health and CMV-seronegative. Each CDR3 is given with its conserved first and last residue. A D gene is named only where the DNA matches it firmly. Only part of the rows carry a size: once, few, many, or a class if the clone is expanded.

size	V	J	D	CDR3	DNA
once	TRBV19	TRBJ1-2	-	CASSTQEINYGYTF	TGTGCCAGTAGTACTCAAGAGATTAACTATGGCTACACCTTC
once	TRBV10-1	TRBJ2-3	TRBD2	CASSDSGTSGRHTDTQYF	TGCGCCAGCAGCGACTCCGGGACTAGCGGGAGGCACACAGATACGCAGTATTTT
few	TRBV28	TRBJ1-2	TRBD1	CASSSLGQPTNYGYTF	TGTGCCAGCAGTTCCTTGGGACAGCCTACAAACTATGGCTACACCTTC
-	TRBV28	TRBJ2-7	-	CASSLFGGAPTYEQYF	TGTGCCAGCAGTTTATTTGGCGGGGCTCCTACCTACGAGCAGTACTTC
-	TRBV5-4	TRBJ2-1	-	CASSSAREGRSNEQFF	TGTGCCAGCAGCTCAGCCAGGGAAGGGAGGTCGAATGAGCAGTTCTTC
-	TRBV7-2	TRBJ1-2	-	CASSFQGYGYTF	TGTGCCAGCAGCTTTCAGGGCTATGGCTACACCTTC
-	TRBV5-1	TRBJ2-7	-	CASRRTALSEQYF	TGCGCCAGCAGGCGGACAGCCCTAAGCGAGCAGTACTTC
few	TRBV2	TRBJ1-1	TRBD1	CASRTGNTEAFF	TGTGCCAGCCGGACAGGAAACACTGAAGCTTTCTTT
-	TRBV28	TRBJ2-7	-	CASSGSLRDEQYF	TGTGCCAGCAGTGGATCCTTGCGGGACGAGCAGTACTTC
-	TRBV7-6	TRBJ2-5	-	CASSLGGRAEETQYF	TGTGCCAGCAGCCTAGGGGGGAGGGCGGAAGAGACCCAGTACTTC
-	TRBV7-9	TRBJ2-1	-	CASSLREVNYNEQFF	TGTGCCAGCAGCTTACGAGAAGTAAACTACAATGAGCAGTTCTTC
-	TRBV11-2	TRBJ1-2	-	CASSLVPPRGGTSYGYTF	TGTGCCAGCAGCTTAGTGCCCCCTCGTGGCGGGACGAGCTATGGCTACACCTTC
-	TRBV27	TRBJ2-6	-	CASIGPRDSGANVLTF	TGTGCCAGCATTGGCCCCAGGGACTCTGGGGCCAACGTCCTGACTTTC
-	TRBV6-5	TRBJ2-2	-	CASSYWQNTGELFF	TGTGCCAGCAGTTACTGGCAGAACACCGGGGAGCTGTTTTTT
-	TRBV11-3	TRBJ1-2	-	CASSFGRDTANYGYTF	TGTGCCAGCAGCTTCGGAAGGGACACAGCTAACTATGGCTACACCTTC
-	TRBV7-9	TRBJ2-1	-	CASSLAGAHNEQFF	TGTGCCAGCAGCTTAGCGGGAGCCCACAATGAGCAGTTCTTC
-	TRBV27	TRBJ1-5	TRBD1	CASSFGTGSHQPQHF	TGTGCCAGCAGTTTCGGGACAGGGAGCCATCAGCCCCAGCATTTT
-	TRBV9	TRBJ1-2	TRBD1	CASSVATGGGYGYTF	TGTGCCAGCAGCGTAGCTACAGGGGGCGGCTATGGCTACACCTTC
-	TRBV19	TRBJ2-2	TRBD2	CASSPFSSGGTGELFF	TGTGCCAGTAGCCCATTCTCTAGCGGAGGTACCGGGGAGCTGTTTTTT
-	TRBV11-3	TRBJ2-7	-	CASSTRQVPNSYEQYF	TGTGCCAGCAGCACCCGACAGGTACCTAACTCCTACGAGCAGTACTTC
-	TRBV27	TRBJ2-3	TRBD2	CASSLRTLAGGRTDTQYF	TGTGCCAGCAGCTTACGTACCCTAGCGGGAGGCCGGACAGATACGCAGTATTTT
-	TRBV7-6	TRBJ1-1	-	CASSFGGDTEAFF	TGTGCCAGCAGCTTCGGGGGAGACACTGAAGCTTTCTTT
-	TRBV14	TRBJ2-5	TRBD1	CASGTGGETQYF	TGTGCCAGCGGGACAGGAGGAGAGACCCAGTACTTC
-	TRBV6-1	TRBJ1-1	-	CASSEVEAMNTEAFF	TGTGCCAGCAGTGAAGTGGAGGCTATGAACACTGAAGCTTTCTTT
-	TRBV6-1	TRBJ1-1	TRBD1	CASSARQGVNTEAFF	TGTGCCAGCAGTGCAAGACAGGGAGTGAACACTGAAGCTTTCTTT
-	TRBV13	TRBJ2-7	-	CASSPGRNEQYF	TGTGCCAGCAGTCCGGGTAGAAACGAGCAGTACTTC
-	TRBV5-6	TRBJ2-7	TRBD1	CASTGDRGQSYEQYF	TGTGCCAGCACCGGGGACAGGGGGCAATCCTACGAGCAGTACTTC
-	TRBV7-9	TRBJ2-1	-	CASSLAVYNVGQFF	TGTGCCAGCAGCCTAGCAGTATACAATGTTGGGCAGTTCTTC
few	TRBV11-3	TRBJ2-7	-	CASSLVPGARYEQYF	TGTGCCAGCAGCTTAGTCCCAGGGGCCCGCTACGAGCAGTACTTC
-	TRBV19	TRBJ2-7	TRBD2	CASSAGGIYYEQYF	TGTGCCAGCTCAGCGGGGGGCATCTACTACGAGCAGTACTTC
once	TRBV7-8	TRBJ1-5	-	CASSLAWGGGNQPQHF	TGTGCCAGCAGCTTAGCGTGGGGCGGTGGCAATCAGCCCCAGCATTTT
-	TRBV21-1	TRBJ2-5	-	CASSGSQETQYF	TGTGCCAGCAGCGGCTCACAAGAGACCCAGTACTTC
-	TRBV7-8	TRBJ1-5	-	CASSLRGGTGQINQPQHF	TGTGCCAGCAGCTTACGGGGGGGGACTGGACAGATCAATCAGCCCCAGCATTTT
-	TRBV27	TRBJ1-1	-	CASSYTGLNTEAFF	TGTGCCAGCAGTTACACAGGACTGAACACTGAAGCTTTCTTT
few	TRBV19	TRBJ2-7	-	CASSPRRSAYEQYF	TGTGCCAGTAGTCCCCGGCGGTCCGCCTACGAGCAGTACTTC
-	TRBV5-6	TRBJ2-7	TRBD2	CASSLNGASGVGWHEQYF	TGTGCCAGCAGCTTAAATGGGGCTAGCGGAGTGGGGTGGCACGAGCAGTACTTC
-	TRBV29-1	TRBJ1-1	-	CSVSRGIEAFF	TGCAGCGTTTCACGAGGGATTGAGGCTTTCTTT
-	TRBV5-4	TRBJ2-1	TRBD2	CAHGAGGLYNEQFF	TGTGCCCATGGGGCGGGAGGCTTATACAATGAGCAGTTCTTC
-	TRBV4-1	TRBJ2-7	TRBD2	CASSETTSGRYEQYF	TGCGCCAGCAGCGAAACGACTAGCGGGAGATACGAGCAGTACTTC
-	TRBV5-6	TRBJ2-7	-	CASSQYTRIPPYEQYF	TGTGCCAGCAGCCAATACACCCGAATTCCACCCTACGAGCAGTACTTC